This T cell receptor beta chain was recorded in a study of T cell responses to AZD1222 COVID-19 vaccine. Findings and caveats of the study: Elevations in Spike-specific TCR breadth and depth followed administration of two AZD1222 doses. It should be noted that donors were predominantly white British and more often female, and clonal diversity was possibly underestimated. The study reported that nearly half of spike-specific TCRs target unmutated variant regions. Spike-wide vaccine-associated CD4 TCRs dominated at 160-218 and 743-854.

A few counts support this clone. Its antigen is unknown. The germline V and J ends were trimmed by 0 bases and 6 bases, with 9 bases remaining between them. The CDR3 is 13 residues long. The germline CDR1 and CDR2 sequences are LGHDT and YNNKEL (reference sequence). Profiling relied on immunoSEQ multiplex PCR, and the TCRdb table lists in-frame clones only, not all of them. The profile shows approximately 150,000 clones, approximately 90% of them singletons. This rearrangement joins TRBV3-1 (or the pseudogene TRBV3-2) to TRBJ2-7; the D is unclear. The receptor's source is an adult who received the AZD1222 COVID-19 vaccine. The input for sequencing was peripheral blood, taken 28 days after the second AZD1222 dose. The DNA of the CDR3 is TGTGCCAGCAGCCAAGATGACCGCGGCGAGCAGTACTTC. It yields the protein CASSQDDRGEQYF.